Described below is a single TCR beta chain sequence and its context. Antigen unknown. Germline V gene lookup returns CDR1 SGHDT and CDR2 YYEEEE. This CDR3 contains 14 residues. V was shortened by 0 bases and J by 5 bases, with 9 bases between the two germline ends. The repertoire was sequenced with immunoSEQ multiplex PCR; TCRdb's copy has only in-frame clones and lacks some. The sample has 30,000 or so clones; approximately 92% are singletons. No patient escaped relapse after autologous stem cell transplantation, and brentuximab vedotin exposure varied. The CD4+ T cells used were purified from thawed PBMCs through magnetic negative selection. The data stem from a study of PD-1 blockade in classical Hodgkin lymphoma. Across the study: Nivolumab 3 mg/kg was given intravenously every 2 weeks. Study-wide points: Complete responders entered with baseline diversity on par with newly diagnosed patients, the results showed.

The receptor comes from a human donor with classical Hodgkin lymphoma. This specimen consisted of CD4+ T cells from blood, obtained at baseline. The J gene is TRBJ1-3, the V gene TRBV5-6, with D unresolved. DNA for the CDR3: TGTGCCAGCAGCTTGGGCCCATACCGAAACACCATATATTTT. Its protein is CASSLGPYRNTIYF.